This record looks at one TCR beta chain sequence and its context. No antigen is known for it. CDR3 length: 16 amino acids. V was clipped by 6 bases and J by 1 base; unmatched bases: 6. Looked up from germline, CDR1 is SNHLY and CDR2 is FYNNEI. Measured with immunoSEQ multiplex PCR; TCRdb has only the in-frame clones, and not every one. In the table there are millions of clones, just over 90% of which are singletons. These data originate in a study of shared clonotypes between healthy human individuals. Study observations and caveats: Among donors, sharing of clonotypes was expected to be affected by sequencing depth. Among the subsets, naive ones generally showed larger estimated richness than memory ones.

The gene calls are TRBV2 and TRBJ2-5; 12 bases fit TRBD2. The specimen sequenced was naive CD4+ T cells sorted from blood. Subset noted: CD45RA+ positively selected. The clonotype originates from a man aged 18 to 29 in good health. The CDR3 loop reads CASRRTSGAFQETQYF. The CDR3 DNA follows: TGTGCCAGCAGGCGGACTAGCGGGGCCTTCCAAGAGACCCAGTACTTC.